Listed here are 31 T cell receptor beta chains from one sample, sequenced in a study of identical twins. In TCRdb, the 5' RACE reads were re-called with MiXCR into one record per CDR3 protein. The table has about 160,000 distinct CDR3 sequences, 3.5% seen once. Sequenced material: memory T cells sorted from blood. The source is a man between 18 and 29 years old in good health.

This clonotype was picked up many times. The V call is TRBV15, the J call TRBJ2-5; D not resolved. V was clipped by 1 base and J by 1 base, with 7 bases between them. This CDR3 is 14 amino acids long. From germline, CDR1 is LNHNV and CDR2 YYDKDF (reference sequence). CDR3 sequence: CATSRGVSQETQYF. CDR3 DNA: TGTGCCACCAGCAGAGGGGTCAGCCAAGAGACCCAGTACTTC.

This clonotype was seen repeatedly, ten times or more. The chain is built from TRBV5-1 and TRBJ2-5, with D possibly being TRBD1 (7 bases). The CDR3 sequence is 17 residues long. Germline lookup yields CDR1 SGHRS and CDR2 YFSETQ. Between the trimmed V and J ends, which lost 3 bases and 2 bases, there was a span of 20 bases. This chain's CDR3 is CASSSAGGSRQQETQYF. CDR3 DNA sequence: TGCGCCAGCAGCTCGGCAGGGGGGTCTCGACAACAAGAGACCCAGTACTTC.

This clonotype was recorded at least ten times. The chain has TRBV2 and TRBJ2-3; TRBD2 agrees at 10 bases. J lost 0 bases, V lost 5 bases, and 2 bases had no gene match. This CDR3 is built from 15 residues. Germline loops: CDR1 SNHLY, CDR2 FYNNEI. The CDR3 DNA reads TGTGCCAGCAGTATGGGACTAGCGAGCACAGATACGCAGTATTTT. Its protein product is CASSMGLASTDTQYF.

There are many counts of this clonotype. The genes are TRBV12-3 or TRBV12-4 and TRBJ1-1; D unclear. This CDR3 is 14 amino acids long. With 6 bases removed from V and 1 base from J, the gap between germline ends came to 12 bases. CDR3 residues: CASRTQLGNTEAFF. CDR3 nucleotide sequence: TGTGCCAGCAGGACTCAACTGGGGAACACTGAAGCTTTCTTT.

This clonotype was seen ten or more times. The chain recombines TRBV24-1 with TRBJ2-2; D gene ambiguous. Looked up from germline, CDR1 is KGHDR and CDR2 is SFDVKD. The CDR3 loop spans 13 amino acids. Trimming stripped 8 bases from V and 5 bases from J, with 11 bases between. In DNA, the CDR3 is TGTGCCACCACCCCCGACGGGACCGGGGAGCTGTTTTTT. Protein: CATTPDGTGELFF.

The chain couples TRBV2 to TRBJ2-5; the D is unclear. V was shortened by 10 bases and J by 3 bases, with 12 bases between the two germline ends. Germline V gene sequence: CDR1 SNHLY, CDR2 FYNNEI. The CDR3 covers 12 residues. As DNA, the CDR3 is TGTGCCACCGATAGGAGTGAAGAGACCCAGTACTTC. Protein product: CATDRSEETQYF.

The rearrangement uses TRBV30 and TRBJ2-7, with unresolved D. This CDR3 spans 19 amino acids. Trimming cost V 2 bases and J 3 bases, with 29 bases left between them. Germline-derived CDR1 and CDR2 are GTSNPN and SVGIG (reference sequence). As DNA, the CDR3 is TGTGCCTGGAGTAATTGGCGCACCGTGTACCAAAGGGCCATCTACGAGCAGTACTTC. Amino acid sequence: CAWSNWRTVYQRAIYEQYF.

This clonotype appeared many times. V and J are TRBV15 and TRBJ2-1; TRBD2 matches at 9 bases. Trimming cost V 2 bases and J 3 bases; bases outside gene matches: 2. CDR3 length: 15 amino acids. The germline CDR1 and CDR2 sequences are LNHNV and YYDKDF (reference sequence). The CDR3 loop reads CATSRSSGNYNEQFF. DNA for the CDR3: TGTGCCACCAGCAGATCTAGCGGGAACTACAATGAGCAGTTCTTC.

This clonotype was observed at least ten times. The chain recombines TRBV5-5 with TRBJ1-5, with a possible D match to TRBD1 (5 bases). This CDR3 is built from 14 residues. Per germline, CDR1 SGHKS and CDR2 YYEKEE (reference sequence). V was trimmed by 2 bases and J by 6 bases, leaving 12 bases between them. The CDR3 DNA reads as TGTGCCAGCAGCTTTAAAGGGGCTGGTCAGCCCCAGCATTTT. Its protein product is CASSFKGAGQPQHF.

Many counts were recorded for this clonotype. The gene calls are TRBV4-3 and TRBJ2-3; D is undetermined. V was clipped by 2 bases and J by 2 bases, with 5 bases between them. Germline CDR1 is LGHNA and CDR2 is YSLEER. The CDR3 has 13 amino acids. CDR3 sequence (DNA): TGCGCCAGCAGCCAAACCGCCACAGATACGCAGTATTTT. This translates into CASSQTATDTQYF.

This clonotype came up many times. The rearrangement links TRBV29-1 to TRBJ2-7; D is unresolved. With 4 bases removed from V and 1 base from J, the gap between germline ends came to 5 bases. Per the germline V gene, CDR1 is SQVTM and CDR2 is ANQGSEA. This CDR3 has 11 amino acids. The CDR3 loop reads CSVGLSYEQYF. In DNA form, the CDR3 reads TGCAGCGTTGGCCTTTCCTACGAGCAGTACTTC.

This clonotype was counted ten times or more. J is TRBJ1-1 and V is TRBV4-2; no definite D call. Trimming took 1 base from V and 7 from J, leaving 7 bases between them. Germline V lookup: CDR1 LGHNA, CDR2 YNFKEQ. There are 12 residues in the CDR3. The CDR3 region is CASSQADLEAFF. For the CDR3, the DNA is TGTGCCAGCAGCCAAGCGGACCTTGAAGCTTTCTTT.

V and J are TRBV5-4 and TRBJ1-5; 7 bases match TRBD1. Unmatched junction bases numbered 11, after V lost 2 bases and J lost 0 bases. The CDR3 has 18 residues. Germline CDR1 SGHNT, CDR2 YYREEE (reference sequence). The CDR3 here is CASSFRMMGTVSNQPQHF. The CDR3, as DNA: TGTGCCAGCAGCTTTAGAATGATGGGGACAGTTAGCAATCAGCCCCAGCATTTT.

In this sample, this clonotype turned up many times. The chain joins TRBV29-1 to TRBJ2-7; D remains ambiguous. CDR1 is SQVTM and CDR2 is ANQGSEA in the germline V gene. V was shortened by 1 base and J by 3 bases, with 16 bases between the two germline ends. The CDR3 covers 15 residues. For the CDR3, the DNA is TGCAGCGTTGAAGGGAAGGACGAACTGAGCTACGAGCAGTACTTC. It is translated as CSVEGKDELSYEQYF.

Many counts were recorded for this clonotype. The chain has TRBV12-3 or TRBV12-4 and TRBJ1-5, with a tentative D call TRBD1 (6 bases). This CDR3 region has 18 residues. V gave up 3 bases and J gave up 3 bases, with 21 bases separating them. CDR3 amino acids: CASSFTGALGLSNQPQHF. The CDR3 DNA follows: TGTGCCAGCAGTTTTACGGGGGCCCTTGGATTATCCAATCAGCCCCAGCATTTT.

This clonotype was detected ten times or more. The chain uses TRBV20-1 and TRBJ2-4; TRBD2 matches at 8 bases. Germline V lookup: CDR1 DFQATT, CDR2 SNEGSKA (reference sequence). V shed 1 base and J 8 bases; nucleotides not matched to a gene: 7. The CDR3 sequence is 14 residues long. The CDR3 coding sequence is TGCAGTGCTAGAGGATGGGCGGGAGGCGACATTCAGTACTTC. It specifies CSARGWAGGDIQYF.

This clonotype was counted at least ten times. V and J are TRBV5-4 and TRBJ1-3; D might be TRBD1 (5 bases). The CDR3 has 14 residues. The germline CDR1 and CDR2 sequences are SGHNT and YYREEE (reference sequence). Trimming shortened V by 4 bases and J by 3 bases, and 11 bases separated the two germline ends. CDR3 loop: CASSTQGVGNTIYF. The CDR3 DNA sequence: TGTGCCAGCAGCACCCAGGGAGTTGGAAACACCATATATTTT.

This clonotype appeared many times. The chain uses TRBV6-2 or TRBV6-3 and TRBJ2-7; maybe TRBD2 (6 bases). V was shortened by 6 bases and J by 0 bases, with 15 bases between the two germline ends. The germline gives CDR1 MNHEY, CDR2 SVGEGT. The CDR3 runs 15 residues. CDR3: CASSTLGGGSYEQYF. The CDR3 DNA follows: TGTGCCAGCAGCACGCTCGGGGGTGGCTCCTACGAGCAGTACTTC.

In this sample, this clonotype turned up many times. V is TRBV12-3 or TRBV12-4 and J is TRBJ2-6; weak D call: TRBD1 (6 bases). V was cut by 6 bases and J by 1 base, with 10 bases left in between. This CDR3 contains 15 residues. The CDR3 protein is CASSHRESGANVLTF. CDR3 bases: TGTGCCAGCAGCCACAGGGAATCTGGGGCCAACGTCCTGACTTTC.

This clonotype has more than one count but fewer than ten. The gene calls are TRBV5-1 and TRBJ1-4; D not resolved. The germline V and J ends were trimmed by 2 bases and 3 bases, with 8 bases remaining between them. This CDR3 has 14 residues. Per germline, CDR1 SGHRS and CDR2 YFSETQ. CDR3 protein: CASSLSGANEKLFF. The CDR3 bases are TGCGCCAGCAGCTTATCCGGAGCTAATGAAAAACTGTTTTTT.

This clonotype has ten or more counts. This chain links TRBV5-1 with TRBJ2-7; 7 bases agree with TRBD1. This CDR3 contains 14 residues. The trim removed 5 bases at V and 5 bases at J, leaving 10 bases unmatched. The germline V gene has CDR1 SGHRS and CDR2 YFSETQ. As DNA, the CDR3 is TGCGCCAGCAGGCGCCTTACAGGGGTCCACGAGCAGTACGTC. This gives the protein CASRRLTGVHEQYV.

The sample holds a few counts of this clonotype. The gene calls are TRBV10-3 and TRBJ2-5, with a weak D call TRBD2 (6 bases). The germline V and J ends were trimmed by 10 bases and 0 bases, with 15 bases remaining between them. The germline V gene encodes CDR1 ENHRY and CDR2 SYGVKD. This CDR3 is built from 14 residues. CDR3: CATQSGYNQETQYF. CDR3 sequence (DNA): TGTGCCACCCAGAGCGGGTACAACCAAGAGACCCAGTACTTC.

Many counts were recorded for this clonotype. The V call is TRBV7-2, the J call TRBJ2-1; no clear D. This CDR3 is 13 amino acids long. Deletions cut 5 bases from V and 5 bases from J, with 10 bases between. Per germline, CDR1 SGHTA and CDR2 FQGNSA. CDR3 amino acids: CASSQSRHNEQFF. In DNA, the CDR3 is TGTGCCAGCAGCCAATCCAGGCACAATGAGCAGTTCTTC.

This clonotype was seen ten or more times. The CDR3, as DNA: TGTGCCACCCGACCGGGCACGGGGAGCAATCAGCCCCAGCATTTT. Amino acid sequence: CATRPGTGSNQPQHF. The chain links TRBV12-3 or TRBV12-4 to TRBJ1-5, with D uncertain. V was cut by 10 bases and J by 1 base, with 17 bases left in between. This CDR3 is 15 amino acids long.

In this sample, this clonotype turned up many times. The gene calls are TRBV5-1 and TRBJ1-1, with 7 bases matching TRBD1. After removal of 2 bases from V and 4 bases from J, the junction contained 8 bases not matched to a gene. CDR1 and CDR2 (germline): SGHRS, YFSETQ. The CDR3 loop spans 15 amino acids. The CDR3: CASSFTQGMSTEAFF. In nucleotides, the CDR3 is TGCGCCAGCAGCTTTACACAGGGGATGTCCACTGAAGCTTTCTTT.

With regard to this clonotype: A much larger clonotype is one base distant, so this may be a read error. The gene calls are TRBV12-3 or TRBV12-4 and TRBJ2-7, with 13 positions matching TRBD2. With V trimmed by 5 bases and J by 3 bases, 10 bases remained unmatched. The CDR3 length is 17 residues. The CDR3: CASSPPGTSGKCYEQYF. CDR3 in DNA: TGTGCCAGCAGTCCCCCCGGGACTAGCGGGAAATGCTACGAGCAGTACTTC.

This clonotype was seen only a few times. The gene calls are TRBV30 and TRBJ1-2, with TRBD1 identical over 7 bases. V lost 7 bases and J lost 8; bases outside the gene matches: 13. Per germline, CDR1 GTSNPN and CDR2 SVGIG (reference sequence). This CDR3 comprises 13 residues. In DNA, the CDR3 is TGTGCCTACGTCGACAGGGCAGACGGCGGCTACACCTTC. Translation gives CAYVDRADGGYTF. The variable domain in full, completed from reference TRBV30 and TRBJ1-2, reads SQTIHQWPATLVQPVGSPLSLECTVEGTSNPNLYWYRQAAGRGLQLLFYSVGIGQISSEVPQNLSASRPQDRQFILSSKKLLLSDSGFYLCAYVDRADGGYTFGSGTRLTVV.

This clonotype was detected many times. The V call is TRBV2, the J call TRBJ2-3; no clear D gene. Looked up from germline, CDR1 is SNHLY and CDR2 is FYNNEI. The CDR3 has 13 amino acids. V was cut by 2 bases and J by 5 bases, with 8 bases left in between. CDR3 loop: CASSENWGDTQYF. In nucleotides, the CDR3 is TGTGCCAGCAGTGAAAACTGGGGAGATACGCAGTATTTT.

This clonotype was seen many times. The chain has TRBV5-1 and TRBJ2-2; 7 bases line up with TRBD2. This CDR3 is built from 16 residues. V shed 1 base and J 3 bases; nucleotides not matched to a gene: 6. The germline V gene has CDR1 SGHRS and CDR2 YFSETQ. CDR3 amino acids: CASSLSTSVDTGELFF. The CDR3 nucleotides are TGCGCCAGCAGCTTGTCTACTAGCGTTGACACCGGGGAGCTGTTTTTT.

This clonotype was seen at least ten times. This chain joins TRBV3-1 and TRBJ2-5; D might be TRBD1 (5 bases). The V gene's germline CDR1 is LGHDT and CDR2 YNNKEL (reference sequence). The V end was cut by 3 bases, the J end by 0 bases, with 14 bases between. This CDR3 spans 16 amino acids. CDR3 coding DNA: TGTGCCAGCAGCCACTTCGGACAATTAAACCAAGAGACCCAGTACTTC. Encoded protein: CASSHFGQLNQETQYF.

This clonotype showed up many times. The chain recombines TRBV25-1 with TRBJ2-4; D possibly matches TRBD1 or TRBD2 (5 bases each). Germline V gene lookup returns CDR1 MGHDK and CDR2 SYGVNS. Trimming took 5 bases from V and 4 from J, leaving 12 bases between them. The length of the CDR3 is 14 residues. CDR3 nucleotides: TGTGCCAGCAGTCCGGGACGGCAAAAAAACATTCAGTACTTC. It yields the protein CASSPGRQKNIQYF.